A selection of T cell receptor beta chains follows, all from one sample in a study of T cell responses to AZD1222 COVID-19 vaccine. Measured with immunoSEQ multiplex PCR; TCRdb has only the in-frame clones, and not every one. This repertoire shows over 150,000 clones, about nine tenths found once; its top ten account for 4.5% to 6%. Sequences were derived from peripheral blood, sampled on day 0 of MenACWY control vaccination. The source of these receptors is an adult in good health. CDR3s include the opening cysteine and the closing phenylalanine or tryptophan. Each record gives: D gene, V gene, clone size, J gene, CDR3 protein, CDR3 DNA. D genes are given only for firm matches. Where a row states a size, it is once, few, many or the class of an expanded clone; other rows omit it.

TRBD1	TRBV6-1	-	TRBJ1-4	CASSEQGQANEKLFF	TGTGCCAGCAGTGAACAGGGACAGGCTAATGAAAAACTGTTTTTT
-	TRBV19	-	TRBJ1-5	CASSIRLGDNQPQHF	TGTGCCAGTAGTATAAGATTGGGAGACAATCAGCCCCAGCATTTT
-	TRBV6-5	-	TRBJ2-6	CASSNWGSGANVLTF	TGTGCCAGCAGTAACTGGGGCTCTGGGGCCAACGTCCTGACTTTC
-	TRBV20-1	-	TRBJ1-1	CSASERQFGAFF	TGCAGTGCTAGTGAGCGACAGTTCGGTGCTTTCTTT
-	TRBV18	-	TRBJ1-3	CASSPPTSPGQHF	TGTGCCAGCTCACCACCCACCTCCCCGGGACAACATTTT
-	TRBV9	-	TRBJ1-4	CASSVGGGREKLFF	TGTGCCAGCAGCGTAGGGGGTGGGCGGGAAAAACTGTTTTTT
-	TRBV27	-	TRBJ2-7	CASSLGTHYEQYF	TGTGCCAGCAGTCTTGGGACACACTACGAGCAGTACTTC
-	TRBV2	-	TRBJ1-5	CASSRTSNQPQHF	TGTGCCAGCAGCAGGACAAGCAATCAGCCCCAGCATTTT
-	TRBV14	-	TRBJ2-2	CASSQPGSGVWAGELFF	TGTGCCAGCAGCCAACCGGGATCCGGGGTATGGGCCGGGGAGCTGTTTTTT
-	TRBV5-6	once	TRBJ1-4	CASSLGQLWEKLFF	TGTGCCAGCAGCTTGGGACAGTTGTGGGAAAAACTGTTTTTT
-	TRBV5-4	-	TRBJ2-2	CASSLGPNTGELFF	TGTGCCAGCAGCCTGGGTCCGAACACCGGGGAGCTGTTTTTT
-	TRBV11-2	-	TRBJ2-7	CASSLGQLRAYEQYF	TGTGCCAGCAGCTTAGGACAGCTAAGAGCCTACGAGCAGTACTTC
-	TRBV3-1/TRBV3-2	-	TRBJ2-2	CASSQERGTNTGELFF	TGTGCCAGCAGCCAAGAAAGGGGTACGAACACCGGGGAGCTGTTTTTT
TRBD2	TRBV29-1	few	TRBJ2-5	CSVGASGETQYF	TGCAGCGTTGGGGCTAGCGGGGAGACCCAGTACTTC
-	TRBV6-5	-	TRBJ1-3	CASSYSQGGNTIYF	TGTGCCAGCAGTTACAGCCAGGGAGGAAACACCATATATTTT
-	TRBV5-1	once	TRBJ2-1	CASSFGRVPNEQFF	TGCGCCAGCAGCTTCGGCAGGGTCCCCAATGAGCAGTTCTTC
-	TRBV4-2	-	TRBJ1-1	CASSQEGEFAAGWNTEAFF	TGTGCCAGCAGCCAAGAAGGAGAGTTCGCGGCAGGGTGGAACACTGAAGCTTTCTTT
-	TRBV2	-	TRBJ1-5	CASMKESGENQPQHF	TGTGCCAGCATGAAGGAATCAGGGGAAAATCAGCCCCAGCATTTT
TRBD2	TRBV13	-	TRBJ2-7	CASSPRLADYYEQYF	TGTGCCAGCAGCCCGCGACTAGCGGATTACTACGAGCAGTACTTC
-	TRBV7-2	-	TRBJ1-2	CASSLRTSYGYTF	TGTGCCAGCAGCCTTCGGACAAGCTATGGCTACACCTTC
TRBD2	TRBV4-3	-	TRBJ2-1	CASSQGLAGDYNEQFF	TGCGCCAGCAGCCAAGGACTAGCGGGAGACTACAATGAGCAGTTCTTC
-	TRBV20-1	-	TRBJ1-5	CSARGGQPQHF	TGCAGTGCTAGAGGGGGTCAGCCCCAGCATTTT
-	TRBV6-5	-	TRBJ2-7	CASRLGLGQHEQYF	TGTGCCAGCAGGCTTGGACTGGGTCAACACGAGCAGTACTTC
-	TRBV6-6	once	TRBJ1-3	CASSYSSRGNTIYF	TGTGCCAGCAGTTACTCATCCAGGGGAAACACCATATATTTT
-	TRBV5-4	-	TRBJ1-5	CASSLTKGYQPQHF	TGTGCCAGCAGCCTGACAAAGGGATATCAGCCCCAGCATTTT
TRBD1	TRBV6-5	-	TRBJ1-1	CASSYSGQEKAFF	TGTGCCAGCAGTTACTCGGGACAGGAAAAAGCTTTCTTT
-	TRBV7-2	-	TRBJ2-1	CASSLVKGGYNEQFF	TGTGCCAGCAGCTTGGTGAAAGGGGGGTACAATGAGCAGTTCTTC
TRBD1	TRBV2	-	TRBJ2-7	CASRDRGNEQYF	TGTGCCAGCCGGGACAGGGGGAACGAGCAGTACTTC
-	TRBV7-3	-	TRBJ2-3	CASSPGLTDTQYF	TGTGCCAGCAGCCCCGGACTCACAGATACGCAGTATTTT
-	TRBV20-1	once	TRBJ2-4	CSASTGAGIQYF	TGCAGTGCTAGTACAGGCGCGGGCATTCAGTACTTC
-	TRBV5-1	-	TRBJ2-2	CASTGEPANTGELFF	TGCGCCAGCACCGGAGAGCCCGCGAACACCGGGGAGCTGTTTTTT
-	TRBV7-9	few	TRBJ2-2	CASSLEWIGELFF	TGTGCCAGCAGCTTAGAGTGGATCGGGGAGCTGTTTTTT
-	TRBV4-3	-	TRBJ2-7	CASSQGHAAYEQYF	TGCGCCAGCAGCCAAGGACACGCGGCCTACGAGCAGTACTTC
-	TRBV6-5	-	TRBJ1-1	CASIPGTMAEAFF	TGTGCCAGCATCCCCGGGACTATGGCTGAAGCTTTCTTT
TRBD1	TRBV6-5	-	TRBJ1-6	CASSRDSYYNSPLHF	TGTGCCAGCAGTCGGGACAGCTACTATAATTCACCCCTCCACTTT
TRBD1	TRBV30	-	TRBJ1-5	CAWSLGPGTGINQPQHF	TGTGCCTGGAGCTTGGGCCCCGGGACAGGCATAAATCAGCCCCAGCATTTT
-	TRBV11-2	once	TRBJ1-2	CASSLGARKGYGYTF	TGTGCCAGCAGCTTAGGGGCCCGGAAGGGCTATGGCTACACCTTC
-	TRBV11-3	-	TRBJ2-7	CASSYTGQIGGSYEQYF	TGTGCCAGCAGCTACACGGGACAGATTGGAGGGTCCTACGAGCAGTACTTC
TRBD2	TRBV6-4	-	TRBJ2-1	CASSDSLGLASNEQFF	TGTGCCAGCAGTGACTCCTTAGGACTAGCGTCCAATGAGCAGTTCTTC
-	TRBV7-2	few	TRBJ2-7	CASSLGGPYEQYF	TGTGCCAGCAGCCTAGGAGGGCCCTACGAGCAGTACTTC
TRBD1	TRBV4-1	-	TRBJ1-1	CASSSRTGHNTEAFF	TGCGCCAGCAGCTCCCGGACAGGTCATAACACTGAAGCTTTCTTT
-	TRBV6-6	once	TRBJ2-3	CASTPTFPASTDTQYF	TGTGCCAGCACTCCCACCTTCCCGGCGAGCACAGATACGCAGTATTTT